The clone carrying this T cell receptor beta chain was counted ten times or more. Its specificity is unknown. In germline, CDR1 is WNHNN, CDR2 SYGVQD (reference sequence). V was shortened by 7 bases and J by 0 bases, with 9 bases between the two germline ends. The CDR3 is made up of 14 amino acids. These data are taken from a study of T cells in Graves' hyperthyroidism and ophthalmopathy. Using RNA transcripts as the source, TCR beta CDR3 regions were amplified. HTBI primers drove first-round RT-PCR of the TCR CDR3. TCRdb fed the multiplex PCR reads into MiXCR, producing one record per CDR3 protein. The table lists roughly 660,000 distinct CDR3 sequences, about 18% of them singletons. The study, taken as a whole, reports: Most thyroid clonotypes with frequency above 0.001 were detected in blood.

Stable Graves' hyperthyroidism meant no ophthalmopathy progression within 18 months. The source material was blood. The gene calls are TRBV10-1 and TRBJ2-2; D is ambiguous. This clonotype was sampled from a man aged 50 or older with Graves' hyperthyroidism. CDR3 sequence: CASTPTANTGELFF. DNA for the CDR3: TGCGCCAGCACCCCGACTGCGAACACCGGGGAGCTGTTTTTT.